The TCR beta chain under discussion was sequenced for a study of T cell clonotyping in hematopoietic cell transplantation. Study-wide results and caveats: CD4 and CD8 repertoire contributions could not be separated without sorting. Broader posttransplant TCR repertoire diversity was predicted by graft donor and pretransplant recipient Inverse Simpson Index values.

Only in-frame clones appear in the TCRdb table, and some are missing; sequencing was by immunoSEQ multiplex PCR. Of nearly 9,000 clones in the sample, 80% to 95% were seen once. Per the germline V gene, CDR1 is SGDLS and CDR2 is YYNGEE. Trimming left V 0 bases short and J 5 bases short, with 15 bases between. The CDR3 length is 15 residues. Points on this clone: What it binds is not known.

V usage is TRBV9 and J usage is TRBJ2-7, with D possibly being TRBD1 (5 bases). The input for sequencing was PBMCs, taken 100 days after allogeneic stem cell transplant. The receptor was derived from a male patient in his forties or fifties who had an allogeneic stem cell transplant from a related donor, so T cells may come from the graft donor. Some clones in this sample may be carry-over from other donors' samples. For the CDR3, the DNA is TGTGCCAGCAGCGTAGGACTGGGGCTCCACCACGAGCAGTACTTC. This sequence encodes CASSVGLGLHHEQYF.